This TCR beta chain was recovered during a study of T cells in Graves' hyperthyroidism and ophthalmopathy. Germline CDR1 is MNHNS and CDR2 is SASEGT. The V gene lost 2 bases and the J gene lost 7 bases, with 12 bases spanning the gap. This CDR3 is built from 14 residues. Diagnoses rested on clinical symptoms, serum thyroxine and TRAb, thyroid ultrasound and orbital computed tomography. Amplified regions were TCR beta CDR3 sequences from RNA transcripts. The HTBI primer set drove a first-round RT-PCR of the TCR CDR3. TCRdb re-called the multiplex PCR reads with MiXCR, one entry per CDR3 protein. Of roughly 200,000 distinct CDR3 sequences in the sample, around 17% were seen once. Details on this clonotype: This clone may be a read error of a much larger clone one base away.

This sequence was found in a man aged 35 to 55 with Graves' hyperthyroidism. This chain uses TRBV6-1 with TRBJ1-5; D possibly corresponds to TRBD1 (5 bases). What was sequenced was blood. Written as DNA, the CDR3 is TGTGCCAGCAGTGAACTCAGGGTGAAACAGCCCCAGCATTTT. Its translation: CASSELRVKQPQHF.